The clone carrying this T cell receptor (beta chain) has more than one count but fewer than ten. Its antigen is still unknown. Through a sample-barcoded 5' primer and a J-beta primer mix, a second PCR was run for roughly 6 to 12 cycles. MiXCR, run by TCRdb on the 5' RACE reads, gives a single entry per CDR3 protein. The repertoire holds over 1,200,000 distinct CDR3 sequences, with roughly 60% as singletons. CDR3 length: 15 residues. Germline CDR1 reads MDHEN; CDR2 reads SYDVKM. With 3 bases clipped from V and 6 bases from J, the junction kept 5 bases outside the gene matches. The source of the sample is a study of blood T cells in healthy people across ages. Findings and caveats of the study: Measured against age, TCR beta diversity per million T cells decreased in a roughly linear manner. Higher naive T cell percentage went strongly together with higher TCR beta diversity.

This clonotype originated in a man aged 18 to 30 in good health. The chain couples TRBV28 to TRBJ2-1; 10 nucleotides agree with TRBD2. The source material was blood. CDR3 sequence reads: CASSFLAGATNEQFF. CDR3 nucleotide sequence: TGTGCCAGCAGTTTCCTAGCGGGGGCTACCAATGAGCAGTTCTTC.